Below are 18 T cell receptor gamma chains sequenced from a single sample in a study of Vδ1+ human thymocytes. The study, taken as a whole, reports: Thymic TRG and TRD repertoires appeared highly polyclonal.

These receptors' targets are unknown. RNA was extracted from the cells and then reverse transcribed. CDR3 amplicons came from multiplex PCR with pooled V-gene forward and constant-region reverse primers. TCRdb re-processed the multiplex PCR reads using CATT. The table records over 20,000 gamma-chain clones, approximately 15% of them present only once. The specimen sequenced was Vdelta1+ gamma-delta thymocytes from the thymus. Subset denoted: FACS-sorted CD3+ TCRalphabeta- TCRVdelta1+ TCRVdelta2- thymocytes. Every receptor here comes from a child under three years old who had congenital heart surgery.

V and J are TRGV8 and TRGJP2. Germline values: CDR1 VENAVY, CDR2 YDSYNSRV. CDR3 length: 14 amino acids. The junction had 4 bases not matched to a gene; V was cut back by 0 bases and J by 6 bases. The CDR3: CATWDRKGDWIKTF. In DNA, the CDR3 is TGTGCCACCTGGGATAGGAAGGGTGATTGGATCAAGACGTTT.

This clone has just a few counts. V and J are TRGV8 and TRGJ1 or TRGJ2. Germline V gene lookup returns CDR1 VENAVY and CDR2 YDSYNSRV. The junction had 8 bases not matched to a gene; V was cut back by 4 bases and J by 5 bases. CDR3 length: 13 residues. The CDR3 bases are TGTGCCACCTGGGAAAATACAAATTATAAGAAACTCTTT. Its translation: CATWENTNYKKLF.

About this clone itself: The germline gene is not matched at one end of the junction; a read error may be the cause. The chain employs TRGV5 and TRGJ1 or TRGJ2. The CDR3 loop spans 11 amino acids. Germline lookup yields CDR1 VINAFY and CDR2 YDVSNSKD. The CDR3 loop is CATWHRGQKLF. CDR3 sequence (DNA): TGTGCCACCTGGCACAGGGGGCAGAAACTCTTT.

With regard to this clone: Other DNA sequences in the same sample also yield this CDR3. The genes are TRGV8 and TRGJ1 or TRGJ2. CDR1 is VENAVY, CDR2 YDSYNSRV, per germline. The V and J ends lost 2 bases and 7 bases, in that order; junction bases with no gene match: 5. CDR3 size: 12 residues. The CDR3 is CATWDMRYKKLF. The CDR3 nucleotides read TGTGCCACCTGGGATATGCGGTATAAGAAACTCTTT.

This clone was seen a handful of times. The chain recombines TRGV9 with TRGJ1 or TRGJ2. From germline, CDR1 is GITISATS and CDR2 ISYDGTV (reference sequence). J gave up 5 bases and V 0 bases, and 10 bases lay outside the gene matches. This CDR3 is built from 15 residues. CDR3 protein: CALWEVRGWNYKKLF. DNA of the CDR3: TGTGCCTTGTGGGAGGTGCGCGGTTGGAATTATAAGAAACTCTTT.

This chain joins TRGV3 and TRGJP2. CDR1 VTNTFY and CDR2 YDVSTARD come from the germline V gene (reference sequence). Trimming at V came to 0 bases and at J to 0 bases, leaving 13 bases not matched to a gene. This CDR3 has 19 amino acids. The CDR3 coding sequence is TGTGCCACCTGGGACAGGCTATCTTCCCCTTATAGTAGTGATTGGATCAAGACGTTT. It encodes CATWDRLSSPYSSDWIKTF.

This sequence joins TRGV9 and TRGJ1 or TRGJ2. Germline loops: CDR1 GITISATS, CDR2 ISYDGTV (reference sequence). This CDR3 spans 20 amino acids. The V segment lost 1 base and the J segment 0 bases; nucleotides outside the gene matches: 21. CDR3 DNA: TGTGCCTTGTGGGAGGTTACAGATCAAAAACAAAACCCGAATTATTATAAGAAACTCTTT. Its protein is CALWEVTDQKQNPNYYKKLF.

The chain links TRGV5 to TRGJ1 or TRGJ2. CDR3 length: 14 amino acids. The trim removed 3 bases at V and 3 bases at J, leaving 8 bases unmatched. The germline V gene has CDR1 VINAFY and CDR2 YDVSNSKD. Written as DNA, the CDR3 is TGTGCCACCTGGGACGGAACTCCTTATTATAAGAAACTCTTT. As protein: CATWDGTPYYKKLF.

As regards this clone: A clone one base away is much larger, so this may be a read error. This specimen includes other DNA sequences encoding the same CDR3. V gene TRGV9 combines with J gene TRGJ1 or TRGJ2. V dropped 0 bases and J dropped 7; count of bases not matched to a gene: 6. This CDR3 region has 13 residues. The germline gives CDR1 GITISATS, CDR2 ISYDGTV (reference sequence). CDR3 nucleotides: TGTGCCTTGTGGGAGGTGCACGGGTATAAGAAACTCTTT. Translation gives CALWEVHGYKKLF.

In this sample, this clone turned up a few times. The chain carries TRGV3 and TRGJP1. Germline V gene data show CDR1 as VTNTFY and CDR2 as YDVSTARD (reference sequence). V dropped 0 bases and J dropped 4; count of bases not matched to a gene: 11. This CDR3 has 17 amino acids. The CDR3 protein is CATWDRPRGVTGWFKIF. CDR3 nucleotides: TGTGCCACCTGGGACAGGCCGCGGGGAGTCACTGGTTGGTTCAAGATATTT.

This clone occurred a few times. V and J are TRGV8 and TRGJ1 or TRGJ2. This CDR3 is 13 amino acids long. The germline V gene encodes CDR1 VENAVY and CDR2 YDSYNSRV. The ends lost 4 bases at V and 4 bases at J; junction bases unmatched: 7. For the CDR3, the DNA is TGTGCCACCTGGGACAAGGAGTATTATAAGAAACTCTTT. It yields the protein CATWDKEYYKKLF.

Comment on this clone: Being one base from a much bigger clone, this may be a read error. This sample also contains other DNA sequences that code for the same CDR3. The chain employs TRGV2 and TRGJ1 or TRGJ2. The V and J ends lost 0 bases and 2 bases, in that order; junction bases with no gene match: 4. The CDR3 length is 14 residues. Germline CDR1 and CDR2: EGSNGY and YDSYNSKV. CDR3: CATWDGPYYYKKLF. CDR3 nucleotide sequence: TGTGCCACCTGGGACGGGCCGTATTATTATAAGAAACTCTTT.

This clone turned up a few times. This clone may be a read error of a much larger clone one base away. The V call is TRGV8, the J call TRGJ1 or TRGJ2. The V segment lost 4 bases and the J segment 0 bases; nucleotides outside the gene matches: 3. Germline assignment: CDR1 VENAVY and CDR2 YDSYNSRV. The length of the CDR3 is 13 residues. CDR3 residues: CATWESNYYKKLF. In DNA, the CDR3 is TGTGCCACCTGGGAGTCGAATTATTATAAGAAACTCTTT.

Turning to this clone: One end of the junction does not line up with germline, which may come from a read error. This rearrangement joins TRGV9 to TRGJ1 or TRGJ2. The CDR3 runs 11 residues. The germline gives CDR1 GITISATS, CDR2 ISYDGTV (reference sequence). The CDR3 DNA sequence: TGTGCCTTGTGGGAGAAGATTAAGAAACTCTTC. Its protein is CALWEKIKKLF.

On this clone itself: At one end, the junction sequence differs from germline, possibly due to a read error. The chain uses TRGV4 and TRGJ1 or TRGJ2. The CDR3 covers 14 residues. The germline gives CDR1 EGSTGY, CDR2 YDSYTSSV. CDR3 sequence reads: CATWNGPTGYKKLF. Written as DNA, the CDR3 is TGTGCCACCTGGAATGGGCCTACGGGGTATAAGAAACTCTTT.

This clone was detected a few times. The same CDR3 is also encoded by other DNA sequences in this sample. The chain joins TRGV4 to TRGJ1 or TRGJ2. CDR1 EGSTGY and CDR2 YDSYTSSV come from the germline V gene. The CDR3 spans 12 residues. V shed 6 bases, J shed 4 bases, and the junction held 6 bases outside the gene matches. CDR3: CATWNVYYKKLF. DNA for the CDR3: TGTGCCACCTGGAACGTGTATTATAAGAAACTCTTT.

The J gene is TRGJP1, the V gene TRGV9. This CDR3 spans 15 amino acids. Germline V lookup: CDR1 GITISATS, CDR2 ISYDGTV (reference sequence). The ends lost 0 bases at V and 2 bases at J; junction bases unmatched: 3. The CDR3 sequence is CALWEVQTTGWFKIF. CDR3 in DNA: TGTGCCTTGTGGGAGGTGCAGACCACTGGTTGGTTCAAGATATTT.

Concerning this clone itself: This specimen includes other DNA sequences encoding the same CDR3. This rearrangement joins TRGV2 to TRGJ1 or TRGJ2. Trimming took 0 bases from V and 5 from J; bases not matched to a gene: 7. The CDR3 has 14 residues. CDR1 is EGSNGY and CDR2 is YDSYNSKV in the germline V gene. The CDR3 is CATWDGPGDYKKLF. The CDR3 DNA reads as TGTGCCACCTGGGACGGGCCTGGGGATTATAAGAAACTCTTT.